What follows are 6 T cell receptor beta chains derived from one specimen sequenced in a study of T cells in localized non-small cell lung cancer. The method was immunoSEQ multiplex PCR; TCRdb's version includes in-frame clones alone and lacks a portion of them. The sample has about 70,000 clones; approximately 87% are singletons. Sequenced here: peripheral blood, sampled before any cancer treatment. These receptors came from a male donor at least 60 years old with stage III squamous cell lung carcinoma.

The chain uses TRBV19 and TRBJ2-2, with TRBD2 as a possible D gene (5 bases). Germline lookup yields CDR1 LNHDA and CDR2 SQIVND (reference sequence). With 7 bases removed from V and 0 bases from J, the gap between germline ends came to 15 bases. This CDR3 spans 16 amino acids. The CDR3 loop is CASKESGGANTGELFF. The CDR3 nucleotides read TGTGCCAGTAAAGAATCTGGAGGCGCGAACACCGGGGAGCTGTTTTTT.

The CDR3, as DNA: TGCGCCAGCAGCTTCCGGGACAGTACAGATACGCAGTATTTT. This gives the protein CASSFRDSTDTQYF. The chain joins TRBV5-1 to TRBJ2-3; 7 bases line up with TRBD1. The germline gives CDR1 SGHRS, CDR2 YFSETQ. V trimming: 2 bases; J trimming: 3 bases; junction bases outside the gene matches: 3. This CDR3 region has 14 residues.

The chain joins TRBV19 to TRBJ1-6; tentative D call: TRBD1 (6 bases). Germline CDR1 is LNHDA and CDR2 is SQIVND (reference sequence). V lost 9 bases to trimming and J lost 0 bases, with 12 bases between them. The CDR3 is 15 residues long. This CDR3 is CASRGSSSYNSPLHF. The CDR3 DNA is TGTGCCAGCAGGGGCAGCAGCTCCTATAATTCACCCCTCCACTTT.

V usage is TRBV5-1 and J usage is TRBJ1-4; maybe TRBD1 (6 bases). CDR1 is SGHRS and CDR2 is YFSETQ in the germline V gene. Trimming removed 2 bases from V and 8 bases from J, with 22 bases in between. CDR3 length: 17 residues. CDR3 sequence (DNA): TGCGCCAGCAGCTTAAAAGGAAACAGGGAAATAGGAGAAAAACTGTTTTTT. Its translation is CASSLKGNREIGEKLFF.

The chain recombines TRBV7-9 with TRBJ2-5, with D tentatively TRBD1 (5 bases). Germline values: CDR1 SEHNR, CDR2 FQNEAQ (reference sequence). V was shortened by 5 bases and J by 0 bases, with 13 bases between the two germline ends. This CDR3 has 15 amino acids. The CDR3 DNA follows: TGTGCCAGCAGCCCACGTAGGGGAAACCAAGAGACCCAGTACTTC. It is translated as CASSPRRGNQETQYF.

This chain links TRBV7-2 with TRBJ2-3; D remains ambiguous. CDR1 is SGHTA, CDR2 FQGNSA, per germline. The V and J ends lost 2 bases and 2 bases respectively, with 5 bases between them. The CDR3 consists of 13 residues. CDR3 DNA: TGTGCCAGCAGCTTAACAATCACAGATACGCAGTATTTT. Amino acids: CASSLTITDTQYF.